The T cell receptor (beta chain) described here comes from a study of shared clonotypes between healthy human individuals. Profiled with immunoSEQ multiplex PCR; TCRdb holds only in-frame clones, not every one. In the table there are about a million clones, approximately 80% of which are singletons. Study-wide results and limits: Shared clonotypes across all four donors exceeded non-shared ones in generation probability. Sampling included only blood; tissue repertoires likely differ.

Turning to this clone: What it recognizes is unknown.

This receptor was identified in a man aged 18 to 29 in good health. Sequencing was done on a sample of memory CD4+ T cells sorted from blood. The subset: CD45RA-negative fraction.

CDR3 in amino acids: CAWSVMASGRSEQFF. The DNA of the CDR3 is TGTGCCTGGAGTGTAATGGCTAGCGGGAGGAGCGAGCAGTTCTTC. The rearrangement links TRBV30 to TRBJ2-1, with TRBD2 identical over 11 bases. The CDR3 spans 15 residues. The V gene end was trimmed by 0 bases and the J gene end by 10 bases; junction bases not matched to a gene: 8. Germline V gene lookup returns CDR1 GTSNPN and CDR2 SVGIG (reference sequence).